The clone carrying this TCR beta chain has ten or more counts. Its antigen is not known. TCRdb recomputed calls from the 5' RACE reads with MiXCR, one row per CDR3 protein. The data show around 100,000 distinct CDR3 sequences, under 14% seen once. The CDR3 is 14 residues long. V was pared by 6 bases and J by 2 bases, with 12 bases between. Time point given: longitudinal time-point 3. From 2 million PBMCs stored at -80 C, the unsorted libraries were generated. The sample originates from a study of neurological immune-mediated disorders. Whole-study results and caveats: HTLV-1-associated myelopathy had the most TCR clonal expansion, and multiple sclerosis had the least, less than healthy controls.

This TCR was recovered from a female donor with HTLV-1-associated myelopathy (HAM/TSP). The chain joins TRBV12-3 or TRBV12-4 to TRBJ2-3; maybe TRBD2 (6 bases). Input material: PBMCs. The CDR3 spells CASSQAGNTDTQYF. Written as DNA, the CDR3 is TGTGCCAGCAGCCAGGCGGGGAACACAGATACGCAGTATTTT.